This T cell receptor (beta chain) comes out of a study of blood T cell repertoires in COVID-19 (TCRdb year 2020). General notes on the study: Samples covering the acute and convalescent phases of COVID-19 were provided by collaborators in the United States, Italy and Spain. The material from the prospective study consisted of cDNA or gDNA derived from T cells, B-cell-depleted T cells, or PBMCs. Subjects who had been exposed to COVID-19, were actively infected with it, or had recovered from it provided the deeply sampled blood TCRbeta repertoires that made up the dataset. A freely available public database, intended as a resource for researchers studying the immune response to SARS-CoV-2, is where the repertoires were released. Samples were obtained from the ongoing ImmuneRACE study (first 160 participants) and from over a thousand subjects provided by 6 global collaborators. Sample metadata almost always included a de-identified subject ID, COVID-19 status, age in years and sex. Where available, HLA class I and class II types were obtained from metadata supplied by the sample provider rather than from assay-based typing. Results the study describes overall, beyond this receptor: The quantity of clinical and demographic metadata differed by source and by participant and was supplied without curation.

The immunoSEQ Assay, a bias-controlled multiplex PCR, was used to amplify TCRbeta CDR3 regions from genomic DNA. The study's processing was this. The number of nucleated cells in each sample was estimated from the amplification of reference gene primers within the assay. To quantify the absolute abundance of each unique TCRbeta CDR3 rearrangement, sequence reads were collapsed and filtered. Productive Simpson clonality was computed per sample as the square root of Simpson's diversity index over productive rearrangements. TCRdb obtained this table from immuneACCESS and retained in-frame rearrangements with V and J assigned. These tables miss some clones; where compared with another copy, unresolved V genes account for less than half of the shortfall, and the remainder is unexplained. V and J calls and clone size follow that table, whereas D and trimming were derived from the DNA. The sample table lists under 200,000 clones, 70% to 90% of them with a count of one. The ten largest make up 3.5% to 5% of the sample.

Participants in the prospective study were enrolled through a virtual design, were aged roughly 18 to 100 years, and lived in fewer than 30 United States geographic areas. To assign participants to cohorts, the prospective study relied on clinical history that participants themselves reported in a screening survey and a study questionnaire. For ImmuneRACE Cohort 3, a participant was defined as recovered based on two consecutive negative NP/OP PCR tests, clearance by a healthcare professional, or resolution of symptoms. Mobile phlebotomists in the prospective study collected whole blood, serum and a nasopharyngeal or oropharyngeal swab from every participant. Over a roughly 2-month period, participants in the prospective study had the option of providing additional blood draws and questionnaires. Blood samples from the prospective study were shipped frozen or at room temperature prior to DNA extraction.

As encoded in the germline V gene, CDR1 is SGHRS while CDR2 is YFSETQ. Measured from the cysteine to the phenylalanine, the CDR3 is 12 residues long. The retained sequence is limited to the CDR3, 36 bases, with the frame set at the first base. The trim is 5 bases for V and 6 bases for J, with a gap of 8 bases between the germline ends. Comment on this clone: Its antigen target is currently unknown. Nothing much larger sits one base from this clone, and base qualities are not available.

In this chain, TRBV5-1 is recombined with TRBJ2-2; the D gene cannot be named for sure. The receptor's source is a woman in her forties or fifties who had recovered from COVID-19. The specimen sequenced was PBMCs or T cells enriched from blood (not recorded which). This receptor carries the CDR3 CASSQQPGELFF. In nucleotide form, the sequence is TGCGCCAGCAGTCAACAGCCCGGGGAGCTGTTTTTT.